Shown below are 6 T cell receptor beta chains from a single sample sequenced in a study of blood T cell repertoires in COVID-19. This table comes from immunoSEQ multiplex PCR, and its TCRdb copy is limited to in-frame clones, with some not included. This sample has about 90,000 clones, with about 91% found just once. The source material was peripheral blood. Every receptor here comes from a human donor with active COVID-19. The donor label of this sample is uncertain.

The V and J genes are TRBV5-1 and TRBJ2-1; 9 bases agree with TRBD2. CDR3 length: 16 residues. CDR1 and CDR2 from the germline V gene are SGHRS and YFSETQ. With V trimmed by 4 bases and J by 6 bases, 11 bases remained unmatched. This CDR3 reads CASSRIAGVGVNEQFF. The CDR3 DNA reads as TGCGCCAGCAGCAGGATAGCGGGGGTAGGGGTCAATGAGCAGTTCTTC.

The chain carries TRBV4-1 and TRBJ2-2; 9 bases match TRBD1. Trimming cost V 1 base and J 2 bases; bases outside gene matches: 2. CDR1 MGHRA and CDR2 YSYEKL come from the germline V gene. CDR3 length: 16 residues. The CDR3 is CASSQGTGDNTGELFF. For the CDR3, the DNA is TGCGCCAGCAGCCAAGGGACAGGGGACAACACCGGGGAGCTGTTTTTT.

This clone was observed a few times. V is TRBV13 and J is TRBJ1-1; tentatively, D is TRBD1 (6 bases). Germline loops: CDR1 PRHDT, CDR2 FYEKMQ (reference sequence). CDR3 size: 14 residues. Trimming left V 1 base short and J 7 bases short, with 13 bases between. CDR3 nucleotides: TGTGCCAGCAGCTTAGATACAGGGCCGGGTGAAGCTTTCTTT. Encoded protein: CASSLDTGPGEAFF.

The rearrangement links TRBV7-4 to TRBJ1-5, with TRBD1 identical over 8 bases. The CDR3 has 18 residues. CDR1 is SGHVT and CDR2 is SQSDAQ in the germline V gene. The V gene end was trimmed by 1 base and the J gene end by 0 bases; junction bases not matched to a gene: 8. This CDR3 is CASSLGSDRDNSNQPQHF. The CDR3 DNA is TGTGCCAGCAGCTTAGGATCGGACAGGGATAATAGCAATCAGCCCCAGCATTTT.

The CDR3 coding sequence is TGTGCCAGCAGTGCCCTGTCCGGGACTCAGACCTACGAGCAGTACTTC. This gives the protein CASSALSGTQTYEQYF. The rearrangement joins TRBV6-1 to TRBJ2-7; tentative D call: TRBD2 (6 bases). The CDR3 contains 16 residues. Trimming removed 4 bases at V and 2 bases at J, with 18 bases between. Germline values: CDR1 MNHNS, CDR2 SASEGT.

The V and J genes are TRBV25-1 and TRBJ1-4; the D is unclear. Germline CDR1 and CDR2: MGHDK and SYGVNS. Trimming removed 4 bases at V and 5 bases at J, with 11 bases between. CDR3 length: 14 amino acids. CDR3 amino acids: CASSGGLVNEKLFF. The DNA of the CDR3 is TGTGCCAGCAGTGGAGGTTTGGTAAATGAAAAACTGTTTTTT.